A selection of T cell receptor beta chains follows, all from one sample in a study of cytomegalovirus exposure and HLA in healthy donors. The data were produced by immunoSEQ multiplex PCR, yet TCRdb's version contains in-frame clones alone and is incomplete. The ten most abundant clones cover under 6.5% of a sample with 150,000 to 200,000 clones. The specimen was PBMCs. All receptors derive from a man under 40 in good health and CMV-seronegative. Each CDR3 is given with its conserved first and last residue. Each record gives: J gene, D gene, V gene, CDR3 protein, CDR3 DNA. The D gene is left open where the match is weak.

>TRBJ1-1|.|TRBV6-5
CASSYSAGMNTEAFF
TGTGCCAGCAGTTACTCGGCAGGGATGAACACTGAAGCTTTCTTT
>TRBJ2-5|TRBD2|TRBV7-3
CASSLTSGRVWETQYF
TGTGCCAGCAGCTTAACTAGCGGGAGGGTCTGGGAGACCCAGTACTTC
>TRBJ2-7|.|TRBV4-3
CASSQESGHKLGEQYF
TGCGCCAGCAGCCAAGAATCAGGACATAAGCTGGGCGAGCAGTACTTC
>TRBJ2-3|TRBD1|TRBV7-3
CASSLTGQGTDTQYF
TGTGCCAGCAGCTTAACGGGACAGGGCACAGATACGCAGTATTTT
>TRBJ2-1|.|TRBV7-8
CASSLRLRSLSYNEQFF
TGTGCCAGCAGCTTAAGGCTGAGGTCCCTCTCCTACAATGAGCAGTTCTTC
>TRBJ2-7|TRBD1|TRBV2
CASSGTGIYEQYF
TGTGCCAGCAGTGGGACAGGGATCTACGAGCAGTACTTC
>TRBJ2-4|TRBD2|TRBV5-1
CASSSVAGGPLSKNIQYF
TGCGCCAGCAGCTCCGTAGCGGGAGGACCTTTAAGCAAAAACATTCAGTACTTC
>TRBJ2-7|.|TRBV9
CASSVAPAYEQYF
TGTGCCAGCAGCGTAGCCCCGGCCTACGAGCAGTACTTC
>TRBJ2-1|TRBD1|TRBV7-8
CASSLTRDRDYNEQFF
TGTGCCAGCAGCTTAACGCGGGACAGGGATTACAATGAGCAGTTCTTC
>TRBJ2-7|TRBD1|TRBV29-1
CSVVAQGAAYEQYF
TGCAGCGTTGTAGCGCAGGGGGCGGCCTACGAGCAGTACTTC
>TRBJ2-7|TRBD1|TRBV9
CASSLRDSEQYF
TGTGCCAGCAGCCTCCGGGACAGCGAGCAGTACTTC
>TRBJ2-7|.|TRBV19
CASSISGEQYF
TGTGCCAGTAGTATTTCGGGGGAGCAGTACTTC
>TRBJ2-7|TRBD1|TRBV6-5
CASSRGQGLAYEQYF
TGTGCCAGCAGCAGGGGACAGGGGTTGGCCTACGAGCAGTACTTC
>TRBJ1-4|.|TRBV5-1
CASSPTGDATNEKLFF
TGCGCCAGCAGCCCTACGGGAGATGCAACTAATGAAAAACTGTTTTTT
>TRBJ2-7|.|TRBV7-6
CASSPSYEQYF
TGTGCCAGCAGCCCTAGCTACGAGCAGTACTTC
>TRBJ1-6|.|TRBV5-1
CASSLASLGVSYNSPPHF
TGCGCCAGCAGCTTGGCCAGTTTAGGGGTCTCCTATAATTCACCCCCCCACTTT
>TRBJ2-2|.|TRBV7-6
CASSLVAVNTGELFF
TGTGCCAGCAGCTTAGTGGCAGTTAACACCGGGGAGCTGTTTTTT
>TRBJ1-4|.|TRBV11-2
CASSSQPQVEPEKLFF
TGTGCCAGCAGCTCTCAACCCCAGGTAGAGCCTGAAAAACTGTTTTTT
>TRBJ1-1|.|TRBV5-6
CASSLAGGWTEAFF
TGTGCCAGCAGCTTGGCGGGGGGGTGGACTGAAGCTTTCTTT
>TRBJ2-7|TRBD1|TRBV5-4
CASSLPTGGYEQYF
TGTGCCAGCAGCTTGCCGACAGGGGGCTACGAGCAGTACTTC
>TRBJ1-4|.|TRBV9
CASSQTGENEKLFF
TGTGCCAGCAGCCAGACAGGAGAAAATGAAAAACTGTTTTTT
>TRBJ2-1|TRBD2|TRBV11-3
CASSLVAGTNNEQFF
TGTGCCAGCAGCTTAGTAGCGGGGACTAACAATGAGCAGTTCTTC
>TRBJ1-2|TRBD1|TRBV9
CASSVDGTGDGYTF
TGTGCCAGCAGCGTTGACGGGACAGGGGACGGCTACACCTTC
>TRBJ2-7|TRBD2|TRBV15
CATSRAGGLREQYF
TGTGCCACCAGCAGAGCGGGGGGACTACGGGAGCAGTACTTC
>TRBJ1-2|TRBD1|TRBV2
CASTPRGTGNYGYTF
TGTGCCAGCACCCCTAGAGGGACAGGGAACTATGGCTACACCTTC
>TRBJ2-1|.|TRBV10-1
CASSEADSYNEQFF
TGCGCCAGCAGTGAGGCGGACTCCTACAATGAGCAGTTCTTC
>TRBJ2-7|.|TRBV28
CALQGSSSSYEQYF
TGTGCCCTACAGGGATCTTCGAGCTCCTACGAGCAGTACTTC
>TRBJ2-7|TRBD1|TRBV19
CASSTGTGVARVDNEQYF
TGTGCCAGTAGTACCGGGACAGGGGTAGCCCGGGTTGATAACGAGCAGTACTTC
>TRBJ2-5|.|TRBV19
CASSIDMTGGETQYF
TGTGCCAGTAGTATAGACATGACAGGAGGTGAGACCCAGTACTTC
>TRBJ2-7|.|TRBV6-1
CASRPRTESYEQYF
TGTGCCAGCAGACCCCGGACAGAGTCCTACGAGCAGTACTTC
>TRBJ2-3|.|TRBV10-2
CASSVQGSPTDTQYF
TGCGCCAGCAGTGTGCAGGGGTCCCCCACAGATACGCAGTATTTT
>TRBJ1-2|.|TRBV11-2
CASSLENRDGYTF
TGTGCCAGCAGCTTAGAAAACAGGGATGGCTACACCTTC
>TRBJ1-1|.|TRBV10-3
CATGGGGANTEAFF
TGTGCCACCGGGGGCGGGGGGGCAAACACTGAAGCTTTCTTT
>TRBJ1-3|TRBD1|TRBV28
CASSRDRDSGNTIYF
TGTGCCAGCAGTCGAGACCGGGACAGTGGAAACACCATATATTTT
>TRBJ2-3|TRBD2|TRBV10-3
CAITLGETSGRDTQYF
TGTGCCATTACCCTAGGGGAGACTAGCGGGAGAGATACGCAGTATTTT
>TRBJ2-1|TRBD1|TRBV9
CASSVGDRVNEQFF
TGTGCCAGCAGCGTAGGGGACAGGGTAAATGAGCAGTTCTTC
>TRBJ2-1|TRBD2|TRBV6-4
CATADPSGGPNEQFF
TGTGCCACCGCTGACCCGAGCGGGGGGCCCAATGAGCAGTTCTTC
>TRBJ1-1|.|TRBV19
CASSGGGASTEAFF
TGTGCCAGTAGTGGTGGGGGGGCCAGCACTGAAGCTTTCTTT
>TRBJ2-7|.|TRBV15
CATSRGRGYEQYF
TGTGCCACCAGCAGAGGCCGGGGCTACGAGCAGTACTTC
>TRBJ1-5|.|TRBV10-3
CAISGRQRDQPQHF
TGTGCCATCAGTGGCCGACAGCGTGATCAGCCCCAGCATTTT
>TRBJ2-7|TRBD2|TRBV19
CATVGLAGAPGEQYF
TGTGCCACCGTTGGACTAGCGGGAGCCCCAGGCGAGCAGTACTTC
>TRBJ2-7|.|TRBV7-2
CASSPNRRRVYEQYF
TGTGCCAGCAGCCCCAACCGACGGAGAGTCTACGAGCAGTACTTC
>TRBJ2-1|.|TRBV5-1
CASSLGGVYNEQFF
TGCGCCAGCAGCTTGGGGGGGGTCTACAATGAGCAGTTCTTC
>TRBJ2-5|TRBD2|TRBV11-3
CASRPGTSGEETQYF
TGTGCCAGCAGACCCGGGACTAGCGGAGAGGAGACCCAGTACTTC
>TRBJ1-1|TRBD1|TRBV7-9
CASSFKPGQGNTEAFF
TGTGCCAGCAGCTTTAAACCGGGACAGGGAAACACTGAAGCTTTCTTT
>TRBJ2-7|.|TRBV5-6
CASSLVTTLVSREQYF
TGTGCCAGCAGCTTGGTAACAACACTAGTCTCGCGCGAGCAGTACTTC
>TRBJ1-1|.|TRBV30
CAWSEVSRKNTEAFF
TGTGCCTGGAGTGAAGTGTCCAGGAAGAACACTGAAGCTTTCTTT
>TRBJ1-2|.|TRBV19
CASSIDRAGGKNYGYTF
TGTGCCAGTAGTATAGATCGGGCGGGGGGTAAGAACTATGGCTACACCTTC
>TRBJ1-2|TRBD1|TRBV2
CASSLGQGAVGYTF
TGTGCCAGCAGCCTGGGACAGGGGGCGGTTGGCTACACCTTC